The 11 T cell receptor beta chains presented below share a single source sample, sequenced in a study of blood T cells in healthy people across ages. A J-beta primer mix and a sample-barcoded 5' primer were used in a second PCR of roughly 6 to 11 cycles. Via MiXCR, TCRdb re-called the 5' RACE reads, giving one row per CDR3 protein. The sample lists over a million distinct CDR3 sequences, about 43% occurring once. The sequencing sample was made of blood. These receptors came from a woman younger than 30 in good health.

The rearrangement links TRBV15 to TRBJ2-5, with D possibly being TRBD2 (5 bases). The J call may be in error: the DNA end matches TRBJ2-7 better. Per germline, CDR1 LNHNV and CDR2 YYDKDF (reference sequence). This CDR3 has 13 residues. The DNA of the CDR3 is TGTGCCACCAGCAGAGAGAAGAGGGACGAGCAGTACTTC. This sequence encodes CATSREKRDEQYF.

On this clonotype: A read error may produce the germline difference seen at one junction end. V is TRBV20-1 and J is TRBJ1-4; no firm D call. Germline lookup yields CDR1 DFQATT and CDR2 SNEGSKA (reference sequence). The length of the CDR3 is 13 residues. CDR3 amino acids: CSTSLAASEKLFF. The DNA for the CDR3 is TGCAGTACTAGTTTGGCCGCGAGTGAAAAACTGTTTTTT.

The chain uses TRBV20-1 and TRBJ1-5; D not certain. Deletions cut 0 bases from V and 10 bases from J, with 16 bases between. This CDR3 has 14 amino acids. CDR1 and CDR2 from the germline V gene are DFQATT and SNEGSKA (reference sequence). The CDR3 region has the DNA TGCAGTGCTAGAGATAGCACCTATCAAGCACCCCAGCATTTT. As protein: CSARDSTYQAPQHF.

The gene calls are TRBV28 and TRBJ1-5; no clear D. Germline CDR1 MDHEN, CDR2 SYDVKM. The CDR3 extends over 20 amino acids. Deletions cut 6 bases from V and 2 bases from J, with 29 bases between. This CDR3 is CASRSTAGSTSRLGNQPQHF. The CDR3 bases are TGTGCCAGCAGATCCACCGCTGGCAGCACTTCTAGGCTGGGCAATCAGCCCCAGCATTTT.

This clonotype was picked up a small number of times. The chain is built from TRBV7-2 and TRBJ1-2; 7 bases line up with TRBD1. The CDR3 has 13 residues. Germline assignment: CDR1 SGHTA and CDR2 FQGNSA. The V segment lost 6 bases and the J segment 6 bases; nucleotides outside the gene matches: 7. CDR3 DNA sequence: TGTGCCAGCAGTTATACCGGGACAGATGGCTACACCTTC. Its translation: CASSYTGTDGYTF.

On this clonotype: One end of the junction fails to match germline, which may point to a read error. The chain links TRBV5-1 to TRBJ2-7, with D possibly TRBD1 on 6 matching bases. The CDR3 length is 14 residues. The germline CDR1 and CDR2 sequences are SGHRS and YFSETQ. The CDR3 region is CAGRGGQGTYEQYF. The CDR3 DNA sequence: TGCGCCGGCAGAGGTGGGCAGGGGACCTACGAGCAGTACTTC.

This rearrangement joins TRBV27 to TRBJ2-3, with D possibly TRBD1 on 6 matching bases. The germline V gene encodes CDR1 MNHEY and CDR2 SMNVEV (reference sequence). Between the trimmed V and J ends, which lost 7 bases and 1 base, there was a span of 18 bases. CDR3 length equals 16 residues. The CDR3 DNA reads TGTGCCAGCAACTACAGGGTGGCTGGGGGCACAGATACGCAGTATTTT. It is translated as CASNYRVAGGTDTQYF.

This chain's CDR3 is CASEREGSDTQYF. The CDR3 DNA follows: TGTGCCAGCGAGCGGGAGGGATCGGATACGCAGTATTTT. The chain has TRBV3-1 and TRBJ2-3; 10 nucleotides agree with TRBD2. The CDR3 loop spans 13 amino acids. Germline V gene data show CDR1 as LGHDT and CDR2 as YNNKEL (reference sequence). J was trimmed by 6 bases and V by 8 bases; bases with no gene match: 5.

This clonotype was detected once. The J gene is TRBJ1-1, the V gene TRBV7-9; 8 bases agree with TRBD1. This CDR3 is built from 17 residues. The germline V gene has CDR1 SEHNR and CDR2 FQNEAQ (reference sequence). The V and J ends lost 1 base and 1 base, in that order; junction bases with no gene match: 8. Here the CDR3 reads CASSLGMTGDWNTEAFF. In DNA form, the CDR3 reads TGTGCCAGCAGCTTAGGGATGACAGGGGACTGGAACACTGAAGCTTTCTTT.

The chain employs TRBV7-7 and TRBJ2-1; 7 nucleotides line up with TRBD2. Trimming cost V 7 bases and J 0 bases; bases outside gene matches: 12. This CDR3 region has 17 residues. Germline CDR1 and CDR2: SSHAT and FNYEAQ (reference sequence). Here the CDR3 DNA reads TGTGCCAGCACCCCAACGGCTAGCGGAAGCTCCTACAATGAGCAGTTCTTC. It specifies CASTPTASGSSYNEQFF.

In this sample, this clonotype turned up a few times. CDR3 nucleotides: TGTGCCACCTCAAATTGGGACAGGGGGATCTACGAGCAGTACTTC. Translation gives CATSNWDRGIYEQYF. V and J are TRBV6-2 or TRBV6-3 and TRBJ2-7; 11 nucleotides line up with TRBD1. The CDR3 is 15 residues long. Unmatched junction bases numbered 11, after V lost 10 bases and J lost 3 bases. Germline values: CDR1 MNHEY, CDR2 SVGEGT.